A selection of T cell receptor beta chains follows, all from one sample in a study of blood T cell repertoires in COVID-19. TCRdb's table, derived via immunoSEQ multiplex PCR, lists solely in-frame clones and lacks some. The sample has 210,000 or so clones; about 91% are singletons. The sequenced sample consisted of peripheral blood. All receptors come from a man aged 25-45 years with acute or convalescent COVID-19. CDR3s include the opening cysteine and the closing phenylalanine or tryptophan. The D gene is left open where the match is weak. Only some rows state a clone size, as once, few, many or a class for expanded clones.

d_call: .; clone_size: .; v_call: TRBV5-4; j_call: TRBJ2-1; cdr3_nt: TGTGCCAGCAGCTTGAGTAGTGAGCAGTTCTTC; cdr3_aa: CASSLSSEQFF
d_call: .; clone_size: once; v_call: TRBV12-3/TRBV12-4; j_call: TRBJ1-5; cdr3_nt: TGTGCCAGCAGTTTAGCGAGGGATCAGCCCCAGCATTTT; cdr3_aa: CASSLARDQPQHF
d_call: .; clone_size: .; v_call: TRBV6-5; j_call: TRBJ2-7; cdr3_nt: TGTGCCAGCAGTTACGCTCAGACCTACGAGCAGTACTTC; cdr3_aa: CASSYAQTYEQYF
d_call: TRBD2; clone_size: .; v_call: TRBV11-2; j_call: TRBJ2-4; cdr3_nt: TGTGCCAGCAGCTTCCGGGGGGGAACGGACATTCAGTACTTC; cdr3_aa: CASSFRGGTDIQYF
d_call: .; clone_size: .; v_call: TRBV6-5; j_call: TRBJ1-5; cdr3_nt: TGTGCCAGCAGCGACAGTAGCAATCAGCCCCAGCATTTT; cdr3_aa: CASSDSSNQPQHF
d_call: .; clone_size: .; v_call: TRBV12-2; j_call: TRBJ2-3; cdr3_nt: TGTGCAAGTCGCCTTCTGCCGGACAGCTTAAGGGAAGATACGCAGTATTTT; cdr3_aa: CASRLLPDSLREDTQYF
d_call: .; clone_size: .; v_call: TRBV2; j_call: TRBJ2-7; cdr3_nt: TGTGCCAGCAGTGAAGCGGGCGACGAGCAGTACTTC; cdr3_aa: CASSEAGDEQYF
d_call: .; clone_size: .; v_call: TRBV3-1/TRBV3-2; j_call: TRBJ1-2; cdr3_nt: TGTGCCAGCAGCCCGGGAACAGTACCCTATGGCTACACCTTC; cdr3_aa: CASSPGTVPYGYTF
d_call: TRBD1; clone_size: .; v_call: TRBV6-5; j_call: TRBJ1-6; cdr3_nt: TGTGCCAGCAGTTACGCATCAGGGGGCACTTCACCCCTCCACTTT; cdr3_aa: CASSYASGGTSPLHF
d_call: .; clone_size: .; v_call: TRBV24-1; j_call: TRBJ2-1; cdr3_nt: TGTGCCACCAGTGACAGACAGTTCAATGAGCAGTTCTTC; cdr3_aa: CATSDRQFNEQFF
d_call: TRBD1; clone_size: once; v_call: TRBV30; j_call: TRBJ2-7; cdr3_nt: TGTGCCTGGCGAAGACAGGGATGGAACTACGAGCAGTACTTC; cdr3_aa: CAWRRQGWNYEQYF
d_call: TRBD2; clone_size: few; v_call: TRBV28; j_call: TRBJ2-5; cdr3_nt: TGTGCCAGCGGACTAGCGGGGCAAGAGACCCAGTACTTC; cdr3_aa: CASGLAGQETQYF
d_call: .; clone_size: .; v_call: TRBV19; j_call: TRBJ1-1; cdr3_nt: TGTGCCAGTAGCACCCCCCAGGGGAGCCTGAACACTGAAGCTTTCTTT; cdr3_aa: CASSTPQGSLNTEAFF
d_call: .; clone_size: .; v_call: TRBV12-3/TRBV12-4; j_call: TRBJ2-1; cdr3_nt: TGTGCCAGCAGTTTCGCCAGGGATACGTTCTTC; cdr3_aa: CASSFARDTFF
d_call: .; clone_size: .; v_call: TRBV6-6; j_call: TRBJ1-3; cdr3_nt: TGTGCCAGCAGTCCCTTGGGAGCCTCCATGGAGAACACCATATATTTT; cdr3_aa: CASSPLGASMENTIYF
d_call: .; clone_size: .; v_call: TRBV6-1; j_call: TRBJ2-1; cdr3_nt: TGTGCCAGCAGTGATCCAGGGTACAATGAGCAGTTCTTC; cdr3_aa: CASSDPGYNEQFF
d_call: .; clone_size: .; v_call: TRBV30; j_call: TRBJ2-3; cdr3_nt: TGTGCCTGGAGTCAGGGGGGTGGCACAGATACGCAGTATTTT; cdr3_aa: CAWSQGGGTDTQYF
d_call: .; clone_size: .; v_call: TRBV7-9; j_call: TRBJ1-1; cdr3_nt: TGTGCCAGCAGCTCCGAAAATCTAGCTGAAGCTTTCTTT; cdr3_aa: CASSSENLAEAFF
d_call: TRBD2; clone_size: .; v_call: TRBV18; j_call: TRBJ2-1; cdr3_nt: TGTGCCAGCTCACGACAAAGCGGGAGCTCCTACAATGAGCAGTTCTTC; cdr3_aa: CASSRQSGSSYNEQFF
d_call: .; clone_size: .; v_call: TRBV5-1; j_call: TRBJ1-1; cdr3_nt: TGCGCCAGCAGCCCGGAGGTGTTTAGCACTGAAGCTTTCTTT; cdr3_aa: CASSPEVFSTEAFF
d_call: TRBD2; clone_size: .; v_call: TRBV2; j_call: TRBJ2-1; cdr3_nt: TGTGCCAGCAGTCGGGAGGGGGGTACCTACAATGAGCAGTTCTTC; cdr3_aa: CASSREGGTYNEQFF
d_call: TRBD2; clone_size: few; v_call: TRBV27; j_call: TRBJ2-3; cdr3_nt: TGTGCCAGCAGTTTATATCCATTGCGGGAGAATACGCAGTATTTT; cdr3_aa: CASSLYPLRENTQYF
d_call: .; clone_size: .; v_call: TRBV2; j_call: TRBJ2-3; cdr3_nt: TGTGCCAGCAGTGGGAACGGACTGAGCACAGATACGCAGTATTTT; cdr3_aa: CASSGNGLSTDTQYF
d_call: TRBD1; clone_size: .; v_call: TRBV5-6; j_call: TRBJ1-5; cdr3_nt: TGTGCCAGCAGCTTGGAGCAGGGGGACCAGCCCCAGCATTTT; cdr3_aa: CASSLEQGDQPQHF
d_call: TRBD1; clone_size: .; v_call: TRBV28; j_call: TRBJ1-2; cdr3_nt: TGTGCCAGCAGTCGCTCGACAGGGGGCAACTATGGCTACACCTTC; cdr3_aa: CASSRSTGGNYGYTF
d_call: .; clone_size: once; v_call: TRBV10-1; j_call: TRBJ2-1; cdr3_nt: TGCGCCAGCAGTGCCGGGACAACATACAATGAGCAGTTCTTC; cdr3_aa: CASSAGTTYNEQFF
d_call: TRBD1; clone_size: .; v_call: TRBV10-3; j_call: TRBJ1-2; cdr3_nt: TGTGCCATCAGTGAGTCTGGGACAGGGCCCTACACCTTC; cdr3_aa: CAISESGTGPYTF
d_call: TRBD2; clone_size: .; v_call: TRBV14; j_call: TRBJ2-2; cdr3_nt: TGTGCCAGCAGTCACCCCGGACTAGCGTTTGACACCGGGGAGCTGTTTTTT; cdr3_aa: CASSHPGLAFDTGELFF
d_call: .; clone_size: .; v_call: TRBV10-3; j_call: TRBJ1-5; cdr3_nt: TGTGCCATCAGTGAGTCCAGCGTCAACAATCAGCCCCAGCATTTT; cdr3_aa: CAISESSVNNQPQHF
d_call: .; clone_size: .; v_call: TRBV5-5; j_call: TRBJ2-1; cdr3_nt: TGTGCCAGCAGCTTGGATGTCCGCAATGAGCAGTTCTTC; cdr3_aa: CASSLDVRNEQFF
d_call: TRBD1; clone_size: .; v_call: TRBV7-2; j_call: TRBJ2-7; cdr3_nt: TGTGCCAGCAGCTCCGGACAGGGGTCTCGCGAGCAGTACTTC; cdr3_aa: CASSSGQGSREQYF
d_call: .; clone_size: .; v_call: TRBV6-5; j_call: TRBJ2-7; cdr3_nt: TGTGCCAGCAGTAATAGAAACGAGCAGTACTTC; cdr3_aa: CASSNRNEQYF
d_call: TRBD1; clone_size: .; v_call: TRBV28; j_call: TRBJ1-6; cdr3_nt: TGTGCCAGCAGCCTAGAGATGACAGGGAGCTCCTATAATTCACCCCTCCACTTT; cdr3_aa: CASSLEMTGSSYNSPLHF
d_call: TRBD1; clone_size: .; v_call: TRBV6-5; j_call: TRBJ1-2; cdr3_nt: TGTGCCAGCAGTTACTATAGGACAGGCTATGGCTACACCTTC; cdr3_aa: CASSYYRTGYGYTF
d_call: .; clone_size: .; v_call: TRBV27; j_call: TRBJ1-3; cdr3_nt: TGTGCCAGCAGTTTATCGATAGGGGACACCATATATTTT; cdr3_aa: CASSLSIGDTIYF
d_call: .; clone_size: .; v_call: TRBV6-1; j_call: TRBJ2-3; cdr3_nt: TGTGCCAGCAGTGAAAGTCGCTGGGCGGATACGCAGTATTTT; cdr3_aa: CASSESRWADTQYF
d_call: TRBD1; clone_size: .; v_call: TRBV19; j_call: TRBJ2-7; cdr3_nt: TGTGCCAGTACCTCACGGCCCGGGACAGGGGTCTACGAGCAGTACTTC; cdr3_aa: CASTSRPGTGVYEQYF
d_call: TRBD2; clone_size: .; v_call: TRBV6-5; j_call: TRBJ2-1; cdr3_nt: TGTGCCAGCAGGACGTCAGCGGGGGGGCAGTTCTTC; cdr3_aa: CASRTSAGGQFF
d_call: .; clone_size: .; v_call: TRBV5-4; j_call: TRBJ2-1; cdr3_nt: TGTGCCAGCAGCTTGGCGGTAGCAACCCACAATGAGCAGTTCTTC; cdr3_aa: CASSLAVATHNEQFF
d_call: .; clone_size: .; v_call: TRBV6-5; j_call: TRBJ2-5; cdr3_nt: TGTGCCAGCAGTTACGACACAGGGATCCAAGAGACCCAGTACTTC; cdr3_aa: CASSYDTGIQETQYF
d_call: .; clone_size: .; v_call: TRBV28; j_call: TRBJ1-3; cdr3_nt: TGTGCCAGCTATGCTGGAAACACCATATATTTT; cdr3_aa: CASYAGNTIYF
d_call: TRBD2; clone_size: .; v_call: TRBV11-3; j_call: TRBJ2-2; cdr3_nt: TGTGCCAGCAGTCAGGGACTAGCGGGAGCTGGGGAGCTGTTTTTT; cdr3_aa: CASSQGLAGAGELFF
d_call: .; clone_size: once; v_call: TRBV5-1; j_call: TRBJ1-1; cdr3_nt: TGCGCCAGCAGCTTGGCCGACACTGAAGCTTTCTTT; cdr3_aa: CASSLADTEAFF
d_call: TRBD2; clone_size: .; v_call: TRBV19; j_call: TRBJ2-7; cdr3_nt: TGTGCCAGTAGTACGAGGACTAGCGGAGCGGGGGAGCAGTACTTC; cdr3_aa: CASSTRTSGAGEQYF
d_call: .; clone_size: .; v_call: TRBV28; j_call: TRBJ1-4; cdr3_nt: TGTGCCAGCAGGGGCCCACTCCCTGCAACTAATGAAAAACTGTTTTTT; cdr3_aa: CASRGPLPATNEKLFF
d_call: TRBD1; clone_size: .; v_call: TRBV6-5; j_call: TRBJ1-1; cdr3_nt: TGTGCCAGCAGTTACTACACAGGGGCGGACACTGAAGCTTTCTTT; cdr3_aa: CASSYYTGADTEAFF
d_call: .; clone_size: .; v_call: TRBV1; j_call: TRBJ2-5; cdr3_nt: TGCACCAGCAGCCAAGTAGCTATAGAGCCGGGGGAGACCCAGTACTTC; cdr3_aa: CTSSQVAIEPGETQYF
d_call: .; clone_size: .; v_call: TRBV6-5; j_call: TRBJ1-2; cdr3_nt: TGTGCCAGCAGTTACTCGCCAGGGTTAAGTAGTGGCTACACCTTC; cdr3_aa: CASSYSPGLSSGYTF
d_call: .; clone_size: .; v_call: TRBV19; j_call: TRBJ2-3; cdr3_nt: TGTGCCAGTAGTTCCCCTACGGATACGCAGTATTTT; cdr3_aa: CASSSPTDTQYF
d_call: .; clone_size: .; v_call: TRBV3-1/TRBV3-2; j_call: TRBJ1-2; cdr3_nt: TGTGCCAGCAGTGACAGAACCTATGGCTACACCTTC; cdr3_aa: CASSDRTYGYTF
d_call: TRBD1; clone_size: .; v_call: TRBV11-2; j_call: TRBJ2-5; cdr3_nt: TGTGCCAGCAGCTTAGGACAGGGGGCTGGGCAAGAGACCCAGTACTTC; cdr3_aa: CASSLGQGAGQETQYF